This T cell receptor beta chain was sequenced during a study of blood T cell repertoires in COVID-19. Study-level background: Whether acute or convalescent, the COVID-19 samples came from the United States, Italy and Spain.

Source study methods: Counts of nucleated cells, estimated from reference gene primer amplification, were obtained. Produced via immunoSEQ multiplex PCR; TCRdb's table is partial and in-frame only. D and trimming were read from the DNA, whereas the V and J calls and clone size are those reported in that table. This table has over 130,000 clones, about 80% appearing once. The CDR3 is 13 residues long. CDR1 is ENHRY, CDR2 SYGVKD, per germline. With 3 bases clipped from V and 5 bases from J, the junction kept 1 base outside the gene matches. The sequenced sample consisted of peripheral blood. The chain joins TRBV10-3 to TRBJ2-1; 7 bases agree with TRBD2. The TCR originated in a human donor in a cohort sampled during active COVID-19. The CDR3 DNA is TGTGCCATCAGTGAACGGGGGGACAATGAGCAGTTCTTC. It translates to CAISERGDNEQFF.